Listed below are T cell receptor beta chains from one sample, sequenced in a study of human T cells and chemical hapten exposure. TCRdb reprocessed the RACE reads via MiXCR and lists one record per CDR3 protein. The sample gives about 46,000 distinct CDR3 sequences, around 4% of which show up once; 1.5% to 2% is in the top ten. The sequenced material came from whole blood. These receptors all come from a female donor in good health. Some clones in this sample may be carry-over from other donors' samples. Both conserved end residues are part of each CDR3. The D gene is left open where the match is weak. For some rows the clone size is stated as once, few or many, or as a class when expanded; others skip it.

many,TRBD1,TRBV6-2/TRBV6-3,TRBJ1-1,TGTGCCAGCAGTTACTGGGACAGTGAAGCTTTCTTT,CASSYWDSEAFF
NA,TRBD2,TRBV9,TRBJ2-1,TGTGCCAGCAGCGTAGAAAGCGGGGGGCGGAATGAGCAGTTCTTC,CASSVESGGRNEQFF
many,TRBD1,TRBV12-3/TRBV12-4,TRBJ2-1,TGTGCCAGCAGACGACAGGGGGACTTTGGCTACAATGAGCAGTTCTTC,CASRRQGDFGYNEQFF
many,TRBD2,TRBV5-1,TRBJ2-1,TGCGCCAGCAGCTTGGCCGGGACTAGCGGGCACGCATCCGACAATGAGCAGTTCTTC,CASSLAGTSGHASDNEQFF
many,NA,TRBV9,TRBJ1-1,TGTGCCAGCAGCGTAGTCCGGGGGCTCCGGACTGAAGCTTTCTTT,CASSVVRGLRTEAFF
many,NA,TRBV5-1,TRBJ2-7,TGCGCCAGCAGCCAAAGTTCGATAACCTACGAGCAGTACTTC,CASSQSSITYEQYF
many,TRBD2,TRBV28,TRBJ2-7,TGTGCCAGCAGTTTGATAGCGGGGGTCTCCTACGAGCAGTACTTC,CASSLIAGVSYEQYF
many,NA,TRBV7-9,TRBJ1-4,TGTGCCAGCAGCTTAGACTTTCCCGGAGACCACCGTGAAAAACTGTTTTTT,CASSLDFPGDHREKLFF
many,TRBD2,TRBV7-2,TRBJ2-3,TGTGCCAGCAGCAGGAGAAGGACTAGCGGGGCAGATACGCAGTATTTT,CASSRRRTSGADTQYF
many,NA,TRBV9,TRBJ1-4,TGTGCCAGCAGCGTAGCTAGGGGATCTGGGGAAAAACTGTTTTTT,CASSVARGSGEKLFF
many,NA,TRBV6-5,TRBJ1-1,TGTGCCAGCAGTTACTCGCGGATAGGCACTGAAGCTTTCTTT,CASSYSRIGTEAFF
many,NA,TRBV29-1,TRBJ2-3,TGCAGCGTTGAACGGGGGGCATTTAGCACAGATACGCAGTATTTT,CSVERGAFSTDTQYF
NA,TRBD1,TRBV19,TRBJ2-5,TGTGCCAGTAGCCCAGGGGGCAGAGAGACCCAGTACTTC,CASSPGGRETQYF
many,NA,TRBV29-1,TRBJ1-1,TGCAGCGTTGATCAGGGAGGAAGCACTGAAGCTTTCTTT,CSVDQGGSTEAFF
many,NA,TRBV2,TRBJ1-2,TGTGCCAGCGGAGGGGCAGGACCGGGAGGCTACACCTTC,CASGGAGPGGYTF
many,TRBD2,TRBV20-1,TRBJ2-3,TGCAGTGCTCAGCGGGACTCTCCAGATACGCAGTATTTT,CSAQRDSPDTQYF
few,TRBD2,TRBV2,TRBJ2-5,TGTGCCAGCACCTTTTTGACTAGCGGGGAGGACTACCAAGAGACCCAGTACTTC,CASTFLTSGEDYQETQYF
many,NA,TRBV10-3,TRBJ1-2,TGTGCCATCAGTGGTTCAGGGAGTCATGGCTACACCTTC,CAISGSGSHGYTF
many,NA,TRBV7-2,TRBJ1-4,TGTGCCAGCAGCTCACCGGGGAGGAGATCAACTAATGAAAAACTGTTTTTT,CASSSPGRRSTNEKLFF
NA,TRBD1,TRBV5-8,TRBJ2-7,TGTGCCAGCAGCTTGGCATACGGACAGGGGGCGACCGAGCAGTACTTC,CASSLAYGQGATEQYF
many,NA,TRBV6-6,TRBJ1-4,TGTGCCAGCAGCCACCGGATGGCAACTAATGAAAAACTGTTTTTT,CASSHRMATNEKLFF
many,NA,TRBV7-9,TRBJ2-7,TGTGCCAGCAGCTTCCGGACGGGGCTATACGAGCAGTACTTC,CASSFRTGLYEQYF
many,TRBD1,TRBV7-9,TRBJ1-6,TGTGCCAGCAGTGGACAGGATCCTCCCCCACAGGGGTCCTATAATTCACCCCTCCACTTT,CASSGQDPPPQGSYNSPLHF
many,TRBD2,TRBV7-2,TRBJ2-2,TGTGCCAGCAGCAAAGCGGGGGCGAACACCGGGGAGCTGTTTTTT,CASSKAGANTGELFF
many,NA,TRBV25-1,TRBJ1-5,TGTGCCAGCAGTGATTCAGGGTATAGCAATCAGCCCCAGCATTTT,CASSDSGYSNQPQHF
many,NA,TRBV12-3/TRBV12-4,TRBJ1-1,TGTGCCAGCAGTTTTGGCAGTTTGAACACTGAAGCTTTCTTT,CASSFGSLNTEAFF
many,NA,TRBV7-2,TRBJ1-1,TGTGCCAGCAGCTTGCTAGGGGTCACTGAAGCTTTCTTT,CASSLLGVTEAFF
NA,TRBD1,TRBV18,TRBJ1-1,TGTGCCAGCTCATACCCACCAACAGGGGAGAGCACTGAAGCTTTCTTT,CASSYPPTGESTEAFF
many,NA,TRBV12-3/TRBV12-4,TRBJ1-1,TGTGCCAGCAGTTCAACAGGGATGAACACTGAAGCTTTCTTT,CASSSTGMNTEAFF